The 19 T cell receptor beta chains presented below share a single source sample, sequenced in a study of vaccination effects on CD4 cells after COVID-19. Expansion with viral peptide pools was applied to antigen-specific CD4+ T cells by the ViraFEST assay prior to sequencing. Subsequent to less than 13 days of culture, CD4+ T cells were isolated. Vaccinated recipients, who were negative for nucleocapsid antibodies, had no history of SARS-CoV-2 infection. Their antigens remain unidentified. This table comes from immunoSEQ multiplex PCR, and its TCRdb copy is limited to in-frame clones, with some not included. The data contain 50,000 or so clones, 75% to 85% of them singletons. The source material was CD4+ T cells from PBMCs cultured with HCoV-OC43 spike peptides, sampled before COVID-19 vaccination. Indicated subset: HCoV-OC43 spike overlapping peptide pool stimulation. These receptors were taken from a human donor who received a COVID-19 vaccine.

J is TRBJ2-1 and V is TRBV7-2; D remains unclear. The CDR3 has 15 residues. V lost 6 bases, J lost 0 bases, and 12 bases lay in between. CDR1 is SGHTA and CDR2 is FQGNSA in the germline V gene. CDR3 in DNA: TGTGCCAGCAGTTGGCAATGGGGCTCCTACAATGAGCAGTTCTTC. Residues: CASSWQWGSYNEQFF. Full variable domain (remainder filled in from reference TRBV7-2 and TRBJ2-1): GAGVSQSPSNKVTEKGKDVELRCDPISGHTALYWYRQSLGQGLEFLIYFQGNSAPDKSGLPSDRFSAERTGGSVSTLTIQRTQQEDSAVYLCASSWQWGSYNEQFFGPGTRLTVL.

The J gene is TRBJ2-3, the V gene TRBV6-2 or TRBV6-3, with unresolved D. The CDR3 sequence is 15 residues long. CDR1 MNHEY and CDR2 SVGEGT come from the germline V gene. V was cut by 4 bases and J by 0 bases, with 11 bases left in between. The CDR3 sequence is CASSLSNPSTDTQYF. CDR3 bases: TGTGCCAGCAGTTTGTCTAATCCTAGCACAGATACGCAGTATTTT.

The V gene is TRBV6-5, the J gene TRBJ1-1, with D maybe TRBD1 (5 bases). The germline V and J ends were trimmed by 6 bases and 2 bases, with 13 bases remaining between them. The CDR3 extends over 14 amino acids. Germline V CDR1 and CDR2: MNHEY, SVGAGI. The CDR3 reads CASRPNRINTEAFF. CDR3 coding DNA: TGTGCCAGCAGGCCTAACAGGATAAACACTGAAGCTTTCTTT.

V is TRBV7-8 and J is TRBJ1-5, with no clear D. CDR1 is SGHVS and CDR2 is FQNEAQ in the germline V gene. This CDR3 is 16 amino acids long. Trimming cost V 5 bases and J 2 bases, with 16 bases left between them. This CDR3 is CASSLNTGFGNQPQHF. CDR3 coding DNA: TGTGCCAGCAGCCTAAATACTGGGTTCGGCAATCAGCCCCAGCATTTT.

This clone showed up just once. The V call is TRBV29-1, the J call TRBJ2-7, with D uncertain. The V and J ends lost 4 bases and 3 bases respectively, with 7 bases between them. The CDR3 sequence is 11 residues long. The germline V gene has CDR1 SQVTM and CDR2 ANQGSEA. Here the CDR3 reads CSVGDGYEQYV. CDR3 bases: TGCAGCGTTGGCGACGGCTACGAGCAGTACGTC.

The CDR3 protein is CASSPQGLNEKLFF. Here the CDR3 DNA reads TGTGCCAGCTCACCTCAGGGCTTAAATGAAAAACTGTTTTTT. V gene TRBV18 combines with J gene TRBJ1-4; TRBD1 might be the D (5 bases). Germline lookup yields CDR1 KGHSH and CDR2 LQKENI. V was trimmed by 3 bases and J by 5 bases, leaving 10 bases between them. This CDR3 has 14 amino acids.

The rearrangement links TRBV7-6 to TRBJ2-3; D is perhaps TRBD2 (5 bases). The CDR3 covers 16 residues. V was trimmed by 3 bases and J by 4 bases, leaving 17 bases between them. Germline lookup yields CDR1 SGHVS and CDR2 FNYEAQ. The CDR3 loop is CASSLSETKIADTQYF. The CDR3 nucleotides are TGTGCCAGCAGCTTGTCTGAGACTAAAATTGCAGATACGCAGTATTTT.

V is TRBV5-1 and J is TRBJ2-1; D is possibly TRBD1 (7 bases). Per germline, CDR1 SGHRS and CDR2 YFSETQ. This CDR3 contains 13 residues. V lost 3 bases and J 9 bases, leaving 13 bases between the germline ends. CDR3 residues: CASSSTGEAEQFF. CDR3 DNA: TGCGCCAGCAGCTCCACAGGGGAGGCTGAGCAGTTCTTC.

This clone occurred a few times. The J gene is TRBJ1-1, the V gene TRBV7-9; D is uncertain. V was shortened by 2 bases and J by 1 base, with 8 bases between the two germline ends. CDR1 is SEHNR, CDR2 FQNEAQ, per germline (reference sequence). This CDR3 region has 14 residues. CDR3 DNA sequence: TGTGCCAGCAGCTTAATGCAGAAGAACACTGAAGCTTTCTTT. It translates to CASSLMQKNTEAFF.

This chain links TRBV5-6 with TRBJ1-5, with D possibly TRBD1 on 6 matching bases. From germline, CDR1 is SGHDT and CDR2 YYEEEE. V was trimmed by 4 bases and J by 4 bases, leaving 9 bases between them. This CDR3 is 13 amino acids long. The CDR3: CASSPQGNQPQHF. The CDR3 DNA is TGTGCCAGCAGCCCACAGGGAAATCAGCCCCAGCATTTT.

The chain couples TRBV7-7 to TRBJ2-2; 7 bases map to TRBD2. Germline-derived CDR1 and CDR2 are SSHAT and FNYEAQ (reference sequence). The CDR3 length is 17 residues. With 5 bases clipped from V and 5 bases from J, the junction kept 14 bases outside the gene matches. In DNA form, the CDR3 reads TGTGCCAGCAGCCCGAGACTAGCCCCGGCAGGAACCGGGGAGCTGTTTTTT. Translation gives CASSPRLAPAGTGELFF. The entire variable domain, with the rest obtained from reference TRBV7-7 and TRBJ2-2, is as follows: GAGVSQSPRYKVTKRGQDVTLRCDPISSHATLYWYQQALGQGPEFLTYFNYEAQPDKSGLPSDRFSAERPEGSISTLTIQRTEQRDSAMYRCASSPRLAPAGTGELFFGEGSRLTVL.

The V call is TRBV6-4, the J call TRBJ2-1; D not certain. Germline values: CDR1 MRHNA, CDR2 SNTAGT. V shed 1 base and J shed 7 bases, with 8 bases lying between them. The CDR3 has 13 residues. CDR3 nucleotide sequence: TGTGCCAGCAGTGACTATACCTCAAATGAGCAGTTCTTC. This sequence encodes CASSDYTSNEQFF.

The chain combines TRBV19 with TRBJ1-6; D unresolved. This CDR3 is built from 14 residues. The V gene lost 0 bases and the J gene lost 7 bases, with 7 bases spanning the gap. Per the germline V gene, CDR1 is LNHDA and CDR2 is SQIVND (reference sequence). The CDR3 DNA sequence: TGTGCCAGTAGTATAGACAGCGCAAATTCACCCCTCCACTTT. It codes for CASSIDSANSPLHF.

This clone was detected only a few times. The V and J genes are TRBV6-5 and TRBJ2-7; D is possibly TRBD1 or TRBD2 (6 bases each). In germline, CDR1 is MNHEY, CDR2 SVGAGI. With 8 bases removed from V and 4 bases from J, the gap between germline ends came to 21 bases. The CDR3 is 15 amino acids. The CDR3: CASQQSGGGKYEQYV. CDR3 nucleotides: TGTGCCAGCCAGCAGTCCGGGGGCGGAAAATACGAGCAGTACGTC.

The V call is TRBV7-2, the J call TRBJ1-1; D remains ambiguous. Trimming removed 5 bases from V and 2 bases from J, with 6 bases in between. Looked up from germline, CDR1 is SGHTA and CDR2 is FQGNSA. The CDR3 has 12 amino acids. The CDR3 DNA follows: TGTGCCAGCAGCCACAGTAACACTGAAGCTTTCTTT. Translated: CASSHSNTEAFF.

The CDR3 spells CASRGTGRATDTQYF. CDR3 nucleotides: TGTGCCAGTAGGGGGACAGGGAGGGCGACAGATACGCAGTATTTT. This chain uses TRBV19 with TRBJ2-3; 9 bases align to TRBD1. The germline CDR1 and CDR2 sequences are LNHDA and SQIVND (reference sequence). This CDR3 comprises 15 residues. The ends lost 6 bases at V and 3 bases at J; junction bases unmatched: 7. Filled out from reference TRBV19 and TRBJ2-3, the complete variable domain reads DGGITQSPKYLFRKEGQNVTLSCEQNLNHDAMYWYRQDPGQGLRLIYYSQIVNDFQKGDIAEGYSVSREKKESFPLTVTSAQKNPTAFYLCASRGTGRATDTQYFGPGTRLTVL.

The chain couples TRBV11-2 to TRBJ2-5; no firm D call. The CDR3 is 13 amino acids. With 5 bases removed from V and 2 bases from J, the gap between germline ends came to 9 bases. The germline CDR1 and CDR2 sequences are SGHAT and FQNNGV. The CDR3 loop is CASSLGAQETQYF. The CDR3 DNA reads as TGTGCCAGCAGCCTAGGAGCTCAAGAGACCCAGTACTTC.

The CDR3 DNA sequence: TGTGCCAGCAGCCACAGATACAGGGAAGAGACCCAGTACTTC. This codes for CASSHRYREETQYF. The chain joins TRBV3-1 (or the pseudogene TRBV3-2) to TRBJ2-5; perhaps TRBD1 as D (6 bases). This CDR3 has 14 residues. Germline assignment: CDR1 LGHDT and CDR2 YNNKEL (reference sequence). Trimming removed 3 bases at V and 3 bases at J, with 11 bases between.

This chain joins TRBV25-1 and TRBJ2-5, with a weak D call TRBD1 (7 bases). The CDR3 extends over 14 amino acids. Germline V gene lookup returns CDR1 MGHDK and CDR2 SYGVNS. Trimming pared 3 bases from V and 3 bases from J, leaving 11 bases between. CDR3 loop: CASSDPRGEETQYF. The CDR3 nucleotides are TGTGCCAGCAGTGATCCCAGGGGGGAAGAGACCCAGTACTTC. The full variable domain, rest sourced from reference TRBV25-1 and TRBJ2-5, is EADIYQTPRYLVIGTGKKITLECSQTMGHDKMYWYQQDPGMELHLIHYSYGVNSTEKGDLSSESTVSRIRTEHFPLTLESARPSHTSQYLCASSDPRGEETQYFGPGTRLLVL.